This T cell receptor beta chain emerged from a study of T-cell reconstitution after alpha-beta-depleted transplantation in children. Molecular barcoding with unique molecular identifiers was used for the TCRbeta library. TCRdb called the PCR reads again in MiXCR, with one record for every CDR3 protein. The table has about 250,000 distinct CDR3 sequences, about 24% seen once; the top ten hold about 5%. This clonotype was counted ten times or more. The antigen remains undetermined. CDR3 size: 13 residues. V lost 6 bases to trimming and J lost 2 bases, with 8 bases between them. Study-wide findings and caveats: By one year post-transplant, T-cell counts and diversity largely arose from T cells that were newly produced.

Sequences were derived from PBMCs, mostly from graft donor cells, sampled 360 days after TCRalphabeta/CD19-depleted stem cell transplant. This receptor was identified in a female patient between 2 and 10 years old who had a stem cell transplant for congenital amegakaryocytic thrombocytopenia, so the T cells may come from the graft donor. This chain joins TRBV12-3 or TRBV12-4 and TRBJ1-5; TRBD1 is a possible D gene (6 bases). CDR3 protein: CASRDSGNQPQHF. The CDR3 coding sequence is TGTGCCAGCAGGGACAGTGGCAATCAGCCCCAGCATTTT.